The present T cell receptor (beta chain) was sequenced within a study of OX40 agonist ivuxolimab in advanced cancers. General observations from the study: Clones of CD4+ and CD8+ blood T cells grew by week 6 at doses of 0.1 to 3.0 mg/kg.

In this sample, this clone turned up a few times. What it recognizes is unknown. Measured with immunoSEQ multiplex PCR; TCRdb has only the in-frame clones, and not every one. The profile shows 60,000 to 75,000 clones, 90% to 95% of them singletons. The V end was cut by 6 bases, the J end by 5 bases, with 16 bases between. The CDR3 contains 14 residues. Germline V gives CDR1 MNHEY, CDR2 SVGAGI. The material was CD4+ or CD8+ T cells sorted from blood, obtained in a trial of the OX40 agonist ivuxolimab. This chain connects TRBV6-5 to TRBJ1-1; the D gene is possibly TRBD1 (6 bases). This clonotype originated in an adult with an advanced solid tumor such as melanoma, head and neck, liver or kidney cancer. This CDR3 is CASRDSKRGTEAFF. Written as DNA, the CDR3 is TGTGCCAGCAGGGACAGCAAAAGGGGTACTGAAGCTTTCTTT.